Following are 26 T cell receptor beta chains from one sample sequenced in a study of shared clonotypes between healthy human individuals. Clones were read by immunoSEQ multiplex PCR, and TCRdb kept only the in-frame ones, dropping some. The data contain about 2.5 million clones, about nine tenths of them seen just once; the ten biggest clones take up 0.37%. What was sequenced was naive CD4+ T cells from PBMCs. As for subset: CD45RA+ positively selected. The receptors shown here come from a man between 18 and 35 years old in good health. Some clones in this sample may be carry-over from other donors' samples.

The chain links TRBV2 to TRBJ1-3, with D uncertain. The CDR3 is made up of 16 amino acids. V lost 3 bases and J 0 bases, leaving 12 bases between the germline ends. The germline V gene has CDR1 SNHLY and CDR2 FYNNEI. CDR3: CASSEMGSTSGNTIYF. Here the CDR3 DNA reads TGTGCCAGCAGTGAGATGGGCAGTACCTCTGGAAACACCATATATTTT.

The CDR3 spells CATSRVGTGGAYGYTF. The CDR3 nucleotides read TGTGCCACCAGCAGAGTAGGCACAGGGGGGGCCTATGGCTACACCTTC. V usage is TRBV15 and J usage is TRBJ1-2, with TRBD1 matching 8 bases. Germline V gene lookup returns CDR1 LNHNV and CDR2 YYDKDF (reference sequence). The J segment lost 4 bases and the V segment lost 1 base, leaving 8 bases of the junction unmatched. The CDR3 spans 16 residues. The variable domain in full, completed from reference TRBV15 and TRBJ1-2, reads DAMVIQNPRYQVTQFGKPVTLSCSQTLNHNVMYWYQQKSSQAPKLLFHYYDKDFNNEADTPDNFQSRRPNTSFCFLDIRSPGLGDTAMYLCATSRVGTGGAYGYTFGSGTRLTVV.

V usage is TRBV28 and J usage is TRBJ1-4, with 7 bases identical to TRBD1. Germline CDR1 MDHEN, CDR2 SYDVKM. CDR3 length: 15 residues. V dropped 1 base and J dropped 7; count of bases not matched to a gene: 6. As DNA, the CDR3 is TGTGCCAGCAGTTTATCTAGCAGGGGGAGTGAAAAACTGTTTTTT. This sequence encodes CASSLSSRGSEKLFF.

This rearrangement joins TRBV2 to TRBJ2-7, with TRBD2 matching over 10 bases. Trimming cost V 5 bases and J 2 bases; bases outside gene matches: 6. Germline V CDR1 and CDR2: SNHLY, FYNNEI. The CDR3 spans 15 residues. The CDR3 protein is CASSPRTSGPYEQYF. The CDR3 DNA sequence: TGTGCCAGCAGTCCCCGGACTAGCGGCCCCTACGAGCAGTACTTC.

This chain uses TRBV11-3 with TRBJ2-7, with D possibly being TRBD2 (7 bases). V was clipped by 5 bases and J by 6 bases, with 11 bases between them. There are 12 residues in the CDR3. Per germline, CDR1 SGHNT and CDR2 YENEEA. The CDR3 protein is CASSGGGGEQYF. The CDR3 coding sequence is TGTGCCAGCAGCGGAGGGGGGGGCGAGCAGTACTTC.

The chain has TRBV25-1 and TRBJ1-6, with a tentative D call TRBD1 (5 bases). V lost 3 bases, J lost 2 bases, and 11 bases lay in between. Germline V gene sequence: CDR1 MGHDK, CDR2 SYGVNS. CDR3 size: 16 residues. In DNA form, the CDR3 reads TGTGCCAGCAGTGAGTCAGGGAACCCCTATAATTCACCCCTCCACTTT. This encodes CASSESGNPYNSPLHF.

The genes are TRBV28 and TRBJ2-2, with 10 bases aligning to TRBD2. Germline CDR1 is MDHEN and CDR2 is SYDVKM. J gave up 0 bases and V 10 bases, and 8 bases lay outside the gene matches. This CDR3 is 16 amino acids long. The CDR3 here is CATTTSGRSNTGELFF. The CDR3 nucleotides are TGTGCCACAACGACTAGCGGGCGATCGAACACCGGGGAGCTGTTTTTT.

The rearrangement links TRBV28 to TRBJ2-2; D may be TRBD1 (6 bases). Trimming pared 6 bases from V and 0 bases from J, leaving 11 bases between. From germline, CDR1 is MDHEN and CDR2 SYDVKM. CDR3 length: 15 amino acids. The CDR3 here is CASSPGATNTGELFF. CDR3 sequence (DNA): TGTGCCAGCAGCCCAGGGGCTACGAACACCGGGGAGCTGTTTTTT.

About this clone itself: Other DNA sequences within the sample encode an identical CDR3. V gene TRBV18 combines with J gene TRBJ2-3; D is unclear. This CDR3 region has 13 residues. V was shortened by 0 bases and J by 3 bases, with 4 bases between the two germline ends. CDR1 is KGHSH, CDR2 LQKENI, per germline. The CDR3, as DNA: TGTGCCAGCTCACCACCGTCAACAGATACGCAGTATTTT. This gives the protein CASSPPSTDTQYF.

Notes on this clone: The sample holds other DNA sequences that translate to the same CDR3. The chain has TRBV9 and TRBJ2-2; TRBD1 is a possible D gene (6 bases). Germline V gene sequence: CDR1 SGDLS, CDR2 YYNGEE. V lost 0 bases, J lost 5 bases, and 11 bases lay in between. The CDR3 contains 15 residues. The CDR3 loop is CASSVASGATGELFF. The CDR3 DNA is TGTGCCAGCAGCGTAGCTTCAGGGGCTACCGGGGAGCTGTTTTTT.

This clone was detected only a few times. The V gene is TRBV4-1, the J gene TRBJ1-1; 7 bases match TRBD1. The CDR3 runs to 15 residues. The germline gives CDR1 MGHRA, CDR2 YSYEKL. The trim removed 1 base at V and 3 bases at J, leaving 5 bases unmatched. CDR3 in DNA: TGCGCCAGCAGCCAAGTCCCAGGGGGAGACACTGAAGCTTTCTTT. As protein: CASSQVPGGDTEAFF.

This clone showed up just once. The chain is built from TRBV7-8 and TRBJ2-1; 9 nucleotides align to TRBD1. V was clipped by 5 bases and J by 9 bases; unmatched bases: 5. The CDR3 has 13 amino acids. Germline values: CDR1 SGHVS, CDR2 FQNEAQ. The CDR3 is CASSPGQGTEQFF. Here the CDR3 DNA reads TGTGCCAGCAGCCCAGGACAGGGGACTGAGCAGTTCTTC.

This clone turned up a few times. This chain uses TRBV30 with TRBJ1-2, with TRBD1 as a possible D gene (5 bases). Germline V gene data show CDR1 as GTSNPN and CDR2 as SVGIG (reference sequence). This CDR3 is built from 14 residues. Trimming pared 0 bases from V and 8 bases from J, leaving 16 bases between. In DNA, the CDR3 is TGTGCCTGGAGTGTACAAGTTACAGGCAAAGGCTACACCTTC. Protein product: CAWSVQVTGKGYTF.

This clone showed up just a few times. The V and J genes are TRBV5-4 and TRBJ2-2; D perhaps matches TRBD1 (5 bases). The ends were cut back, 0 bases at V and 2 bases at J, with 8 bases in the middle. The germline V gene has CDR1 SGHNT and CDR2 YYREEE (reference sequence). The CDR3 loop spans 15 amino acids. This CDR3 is CASSLGQLNTGELFF. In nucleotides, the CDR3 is TGTGCCAGCAGCTTGGGACAGCTAAACACCGGGGAGCTGTTTTTT.

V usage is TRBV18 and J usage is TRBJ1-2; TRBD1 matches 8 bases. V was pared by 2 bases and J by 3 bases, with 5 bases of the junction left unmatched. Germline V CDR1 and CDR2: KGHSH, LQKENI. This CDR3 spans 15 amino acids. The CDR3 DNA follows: TGTGCCAGCTCACCATGGACAGGGTTAGACTATGGCTACACCTTC. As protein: CASSPWTGLDYGYTF.

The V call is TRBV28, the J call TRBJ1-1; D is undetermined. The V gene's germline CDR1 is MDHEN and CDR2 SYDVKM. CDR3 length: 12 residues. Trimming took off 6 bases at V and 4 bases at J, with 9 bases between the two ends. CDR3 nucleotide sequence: TGTGCCAGCAGGACAATGAGCACTGAAGCTTTCTTT. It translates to CASRTMSTEAFF.

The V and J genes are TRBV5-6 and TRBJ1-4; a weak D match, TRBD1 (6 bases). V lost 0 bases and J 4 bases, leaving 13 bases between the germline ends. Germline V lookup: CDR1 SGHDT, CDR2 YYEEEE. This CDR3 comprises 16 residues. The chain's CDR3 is CASSLAQGTNNEKLFF. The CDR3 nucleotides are TGTGCCAGCAGCTTGGCCCAGGGGACAAATAATGAAAAACTGTTTTTT.

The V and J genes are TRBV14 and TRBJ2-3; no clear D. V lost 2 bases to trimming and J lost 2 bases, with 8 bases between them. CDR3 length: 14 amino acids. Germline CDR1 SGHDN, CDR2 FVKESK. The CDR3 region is CASSQTWTTDTQYF. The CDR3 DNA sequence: TGTGCCAGCAGCCAAACTTGGACCACAGATACGCAGTATTTT. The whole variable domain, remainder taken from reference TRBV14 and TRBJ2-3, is EAGVTQFPSHSVIEKGQTVTLRCDPISGHDNLYWYRRVMGKEIKFLLHFVKESKQDESGMPNNRFLAERTGGTYSTLKVQPAELEDSGVYFCASSQTWTTDTQYFGPGTRLTVL.

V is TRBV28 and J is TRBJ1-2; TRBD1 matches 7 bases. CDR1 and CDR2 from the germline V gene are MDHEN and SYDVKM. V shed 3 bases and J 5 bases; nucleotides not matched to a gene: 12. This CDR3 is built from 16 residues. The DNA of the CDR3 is TGTGCCAGCAGTTTGGAGGCAGGGGGAATCGAATATGGCTACACCTTC. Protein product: CASSLEAGGIEYGYTF.

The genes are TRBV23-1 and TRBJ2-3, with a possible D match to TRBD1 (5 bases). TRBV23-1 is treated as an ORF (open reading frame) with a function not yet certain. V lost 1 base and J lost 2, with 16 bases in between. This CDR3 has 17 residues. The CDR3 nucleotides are TGCGCCAGCAGTCAATTATCCGGCCAAGGGGTCACAGATACGCAGTATTTT. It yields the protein CASSQLSGQGVTDTQYF.

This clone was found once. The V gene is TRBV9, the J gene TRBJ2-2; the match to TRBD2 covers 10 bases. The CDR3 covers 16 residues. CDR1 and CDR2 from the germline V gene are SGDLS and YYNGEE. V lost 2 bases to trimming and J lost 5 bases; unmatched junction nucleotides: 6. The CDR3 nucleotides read TGTGCCAGCAGCGTCCCAGCGGGAGGGGGTACCGGGGAGCTGTTTTTT. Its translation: CASSVPAGGGTGELFF.

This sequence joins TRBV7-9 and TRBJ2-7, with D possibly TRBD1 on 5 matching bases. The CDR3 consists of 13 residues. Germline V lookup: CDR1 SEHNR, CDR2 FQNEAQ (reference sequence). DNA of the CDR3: TGTGCAGGTCAGCCGGACAACCCCTACGAGCAGTACTTC. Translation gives CAGQPDNPYEQYF.

CDR3 loop: CATTERGSTLTDTQYF. CDR3 coding DNA: TGTGCCACCACCGAGAGGGGTAGCACCCTCACAGATACGCAGTATTTT. The chain joins TRBV15 to TRBJ2-3; D may correspond to TRBD1 or TRBD2 (5 bases each). V dropped 7 bases and J dropped 2 bases, with 19 bases sitting between them. There are 16 residues in the CDR3. Germline CDR1 reads LNHNV; CDR2 reads YYDKDF (reference sequence).

The CDR3 DNA sequence: TGTGCCAGTGGGACCGACGGGACAGATACGCAGTATTTT. It is translated as CASGTDGTDTQYF. The rearrangement uses TRBV6-1 and TRBJ2-3; D is possibly TRBD1 or TRBD2 (5 bases each). The CDR3 loop spans 13 amino acids. V was pared by 9 bases and J by 3 bases, with 13 bases between. Germline V CDR1 and CDR2: MNHNS, SASEGT.

The CDR3 is CASSLGGDSPLHF. Here the CDR3 DNA reads TGTGCCAGCAGCCTAGGGGGGGATTCACCCCTCCACTTT. The rearrangement links TRBV6-6 to TRBJ1-6; maybe TRBD1 (6 bases). CDR3 length: 13 residues. The V gene lost 6 bases and the J gene lost 8 bases, with 11 bases spanning the gap. In germline, CDR1 is MNHNY, CDR2 SVGAGI (reference sequence).

In nucleotides, the CDR3 is TGCAGTGCTAGAGACAGTGGCGGCTACACCTTC. This codes for CSARDSGGYTF. The chain combines TRBV20-1 with TRBJ1-2; D ambiguous. The CDR3 length is 11 residues. Deletions cut 0 bases from V and 8 bases from J, with 7 bases between. The germline gives CDR1 DFQATT, CDR2 SNEGSKA (reference sequence).